The 2 T cell receptor beta chains below all came from one sample that was sequenced in a study of shared clonotypes between healthy human individuals. Some clones are missing from TCRdb's copy, which holds only in-frame ones; the method was immunoSEQ multiplex PCR. Altogether roughly 2.1 million clones are present, around 93% being singletons, with the ten largest covering more than 1.5%. Cells designated naive CD8 were CD45RO-negative and were positively selected for CCR7, with terminally differentiated effector memory CD45RA+ cells excluded. The material sequenced was naive CD8+ T cells from PBMCs. The receptors were sampled from a man between 18 and 29 years old in good health. Some clones in this sample may be carry-over from other donors' samples.

Note on this clone: The sample carries other DNA sequences with the same CDR3. This sequence joins TRBV5-1 and TRBJ2-7; tentatively, D is TRBD1 (6 bases). This CDR3 contains 12 residues. V lost 7 bases to trimming and J lost 0 bases, with 8 bases between them. Looked up from germline, CDR1 is SGHRS and CDR2 is YFSETQ. The CDR3 protein is CASSGDSYEQYF. The CDR3 DNA reads as TGCGCCAGCTCAGGGGACTCCTACGAGCAGTACTTC.

Points on this clone: This CDR3 is also generated by other DNA sequences in the sample. The rearrangement joins TRBV27 to TRBJ2-4; D possibly matches TRBD1 or TRBD2 (7 bases each). This CDR3 contains 12 residues. Germline loops: CDR1 MNHEY, CDR2 SMNVEV (reference sequence). V shed 5 bases and J shed 10 bases, with 12 bases lying between them. CDR3 loop: CASSPGGGIQYF. The CDR3 region has the DNA TGTGCCAGCAGTCCAGGGGGAGGGATTCAGTACTTC.